This T cell receptor beta chain was identified during a study of shared clonotypes between healthy human individuals. Concerning this clone itself: Its antigen is still unknown. At the DNA level, this CDR3 is encoded by other sequences in the same sample as well.

The run depth of the assay was deep. Each replicate PCR on the sorted subsets used roughly 190 ng DNA (around 30,000 T cell genomes). Generated by immunoSEQ multiplex PCR, the TCRdb table keeps only in-frame clones and is missing some. The top ten hold roughly 0.36% of the sample, which has around 1.4 million clones, 98% seen once. The study's findings and limits: Naive CD4 clonotypes overlapped across several donors at roughly 4.5%.

Unmatched junction bases numbered 5, after V lost 5 bases and J lost 4 bases. The germline V gene encodes CDR1 MNHEY and CDR2 SVGAGI. CDR3 length: 13 residues. Sequencing used naive CD4+ T cells sorted from blood. Subset meaning: CD45RA+ positively selected. This TCR was recovered from a man aged 25-45 years in good health. The chain links TRBV6-5 to TRBJ2-7, with 7 nucleotides matching TRBD1. CDR3 region: CASSPGTEYEQYF. CDR3 DNA: TGTGCCAGCAGTCCCGGGACAGAGTACGAGCAGTACTTC.